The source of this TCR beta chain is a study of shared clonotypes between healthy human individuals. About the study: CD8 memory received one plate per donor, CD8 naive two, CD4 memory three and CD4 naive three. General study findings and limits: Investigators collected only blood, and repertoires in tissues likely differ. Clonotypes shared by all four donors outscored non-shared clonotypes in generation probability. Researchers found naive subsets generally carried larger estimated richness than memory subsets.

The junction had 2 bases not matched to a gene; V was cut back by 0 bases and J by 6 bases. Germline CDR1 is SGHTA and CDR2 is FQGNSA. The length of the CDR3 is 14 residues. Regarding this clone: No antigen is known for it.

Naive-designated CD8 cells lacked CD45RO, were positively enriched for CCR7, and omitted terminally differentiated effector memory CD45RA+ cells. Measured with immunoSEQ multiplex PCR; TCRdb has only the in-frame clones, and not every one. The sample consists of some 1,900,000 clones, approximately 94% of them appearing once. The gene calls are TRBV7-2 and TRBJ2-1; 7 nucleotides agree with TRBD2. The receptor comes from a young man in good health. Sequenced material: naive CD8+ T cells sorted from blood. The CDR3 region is CASSLASSGNEQFF. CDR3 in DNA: TGTGCCAGCAGCTTAGCGTCTAGCGGCAATGAGCAGTTCTTC.